The T cell receptor (beta chain) under discussion was sequenced for a study of early T cells in non-severe SARS-CoV-2 infection. For the study at large: Whole-blood bulk RNA, unsorted, was sequenced, and chains were unpaired. Study-wide results and limits: Missing private and CD4 specificities, VDJdb matching favored anti-spike CD8 responses.

Individual cDNA molecules each received unique molecular identifiers attached to them. TCRdb recomputed calls from the 5' RACE reads with MiXCR, one row per CDR3 protein. The repertoire includes roughly 53,000 distinct CDR3 sequences, roughly an eighth of them detected once, and roughly 2.5% sits in the top ten. V dropped 0 bases and J dropped 5 bases, with 11 bases sitting between them. The length of the CDR3 is 13 residues. Germline assignment: CDR1 DFQATT and CDR2 SNEGSKA (reference sequence). This clonotype was picked up a small number of times. Its antigen is not identified. The material was whole blood, obtained at baseline. This receptor was taken from an adult who was a healthcare worker with PCR-confirmed SARS-CoV-2 infection or an uninfected control (not recorded which). The rearrangement joins TRBV20-1 to TRBJ2-7; tentative D call: TRBD1 (6 bases). CDR3 in DNA: TGCAGTGCTAGAGAAAGGACAGTAAACGAGCAGTACTTC. The encoded protein is CSARERTVNEQYF.